The table lists the clone carrying this T cell receptor beta chain with a count of one. These data come from a study of blood T cell repertoires in COVID-19. Study-wide background: The United States, Italy and Spain supplied acute and convalescent COVID-19 samples. The cDNA or gDNA used as material had been derived from T cells, B-cell-depleted T cells, or PBMCs.

Authors' data handling: Using reference gene primer amplification, nucleated cell counts were estimated. TCRdb's copy holds only in-frame clones and misses some; the assay was immunoSEQ multiplex PCR. V and J calls and clone size come straight from that table; D and trimming were deduced from the DNA. Counted here are over 100,000 clones, 83% occurring once; the ten biggest clones make up 15% to 20%. Germline CDR1 reads MNHNY; CDR2 reads SVGAGI (reference sequence). The CDR3 spans 13 residues. The V gene end was trimmed by 2 bases and the J gene end by 8 bases; junction bases not matched to a gene: 4.

This clonotype was sampled from a woman aged 55-70 years with acute or convalescent COVID-19. The material sequenced was peripheral blood. The genes are TRBV6-6 and TRBJ1-2; 8 nucleotides match TRBD1. The DNA of the CDR3 is TGTGCCAGCAGTTACACCAGGACAGGGGGCTACACCTTC. Amino acids: CASSYTRTGGYTF.